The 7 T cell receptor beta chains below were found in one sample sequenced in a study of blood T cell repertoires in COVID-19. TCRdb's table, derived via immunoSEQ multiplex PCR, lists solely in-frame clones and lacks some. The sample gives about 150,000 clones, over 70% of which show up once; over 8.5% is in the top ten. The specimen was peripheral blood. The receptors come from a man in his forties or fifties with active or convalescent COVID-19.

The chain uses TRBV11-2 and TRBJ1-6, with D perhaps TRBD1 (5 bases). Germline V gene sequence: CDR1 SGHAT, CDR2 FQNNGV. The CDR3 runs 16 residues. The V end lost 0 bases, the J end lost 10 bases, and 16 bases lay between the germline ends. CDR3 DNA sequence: TGTGCCAGCAGCTTAGATCTCAGGGCCATAGGATCACCCCTCCACTTT. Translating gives CASSLDLRAIGSPLHF.

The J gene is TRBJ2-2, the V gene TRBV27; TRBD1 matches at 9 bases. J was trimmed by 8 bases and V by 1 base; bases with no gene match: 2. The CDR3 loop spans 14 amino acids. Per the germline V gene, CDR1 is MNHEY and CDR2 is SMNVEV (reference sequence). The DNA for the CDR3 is TGTGCCAGCAGTTTATGGGACAGGGCGGGGGAGCTGTTTTTT. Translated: CASSLWDRAGELFF.

The CDR3 DNA is TGTGCCAGCAGCGTAGTCCATTCAGATACGCAGTATTTT. This sequence encodes CASSVVHSDTQYF. The J gene is TRBJ2-3, the V gene TRBV9, with D unclear. Trimming stripped 0 bases from V and 4 bases from J, with 6 bases between. Per germline, CDR1 SGDLS and CDR2 YYNGEE. This CDR3 contains 13 residues.

CDR3 nucleotide sequence: TGTGCCAGCAGCCAGGGTAACTATGGCTACACCTTC. Translated: CASSQGNYGYTF. This sequence joins TRBV28 and TRBJ1-2, with a weak D call TRBD1 (5 bases). Germline lookup yields CDR1 MDHEN and CDR2 SYDVKM. Trimming took 6 bases from V and 1 from J, leaving 6 bases between them. The CDR3 spans 12 residues.

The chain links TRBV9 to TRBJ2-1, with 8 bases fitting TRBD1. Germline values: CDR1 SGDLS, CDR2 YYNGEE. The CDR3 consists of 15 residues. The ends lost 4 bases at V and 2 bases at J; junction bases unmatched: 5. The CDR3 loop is CASSTDRGPYNEQFF. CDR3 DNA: TGTGCCAGCAGCACCGACAGGGGCCCCTACAATGAGCAGTTCTTC.

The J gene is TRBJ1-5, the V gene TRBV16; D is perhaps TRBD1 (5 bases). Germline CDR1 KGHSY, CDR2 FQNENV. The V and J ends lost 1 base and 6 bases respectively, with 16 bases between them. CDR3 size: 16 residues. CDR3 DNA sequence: TGTGCCAGCAGCCAATTTCTCGAGCCCCAGGGTCAGCCCCAGCATTTT. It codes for CASSQFLEPQGQPQHF.

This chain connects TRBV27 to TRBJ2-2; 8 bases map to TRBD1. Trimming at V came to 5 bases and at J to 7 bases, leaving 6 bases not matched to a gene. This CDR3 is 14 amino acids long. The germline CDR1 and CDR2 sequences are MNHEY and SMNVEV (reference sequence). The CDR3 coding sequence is TGTGCCAGCAGTACTCGGACAGGGAACGGGGAGCTGTTTTTT. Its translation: CASSTRTGNGELFF.